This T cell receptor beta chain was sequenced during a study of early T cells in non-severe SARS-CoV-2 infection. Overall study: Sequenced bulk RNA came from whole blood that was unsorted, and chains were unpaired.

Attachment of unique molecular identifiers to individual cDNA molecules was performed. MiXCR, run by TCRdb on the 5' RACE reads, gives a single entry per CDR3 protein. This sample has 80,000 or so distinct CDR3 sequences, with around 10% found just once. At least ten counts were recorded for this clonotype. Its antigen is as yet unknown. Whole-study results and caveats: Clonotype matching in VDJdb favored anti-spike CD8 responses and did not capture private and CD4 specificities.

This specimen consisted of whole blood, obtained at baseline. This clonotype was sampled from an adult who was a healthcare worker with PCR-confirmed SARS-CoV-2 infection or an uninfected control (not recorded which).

CDR3 sequence (DNA): TGTGCCGTGGGGGATTCAGAGACCCAGTACTTC. Its protein product is CAVGDSETQYF. J is TRBJ2-5 and V is TRBV6-6, with D perhaps TRBD1 or TRBD2 (5 bases each). V gave up 11 bases and J gave up 4 bases, with 11 bases separating them. The CDR3 length is 11 residues. Germline V lookup: CDR1 MNHNY, CDR2 SVGAGI (reference sequence).